This T cell receptor beta chain derives from a study of neurological immune-mediated disorders. Preparation of the unsorted libraries drew on 2 million PBMCs stored at -80 C. V shed 0 bases and J shed 8 bases, with 1 base lying between them. This CDR3 has 10 amino acids. The team produced cDNA through 5'RACE using 10-nucleotide random UMIs. TCRdb fed the 5' RACE reads into MiXCR, producing one record per CDR3 protein. Of 55,000 to 70,000 distinct CDR3 sequences listed, roughly 5% are singletons. Points from the study as a whole: In HTLV-1-associated myelopathy, TCR clonal expansion was greatest, whereas multiple sclerosis had the least, falling below healthy controls. Repertoires from 18 of 34 multiple sclerosis patients grouped phylogenetically into a related-CDR3 cluster, suggesting a possible signature.

In this sample, this clonotype turned up many times. Its antigen remains unknown. Sequenced input: PBMCs. The chain has TRBV12-3 or TRBV12-4 and TRBJ1-1; D is uncertain. This clonotype was obtained from a human donor with multiple sclerosis. The donor label of this sample is uncertain. CDR3 sequence (DNA): TGTGCCAGCAGTTTAGCGGAAGCTTTCTTT. This sequence encodes CASSLAEAFF.